The rows below give T cell receptor beta chains drawn from one sample of a study of T cells in Graves' hyperthyroidism and ophthalmopathy. Via MiXCR, TCRdb re-called the multiplex PCR reads, giving one row per CDR3 protein. The table shows 400,000 to 550,000 distinct CDR3 sequences, with 13% to 15% occurring only once. What was sequenced was blood. Every receptor here comes from a woman younger than 30 with Graves' hyperthyroidism. The CDR3 runs from the conserved cysteine through the conserved F or W. Fields, in order: J gene, clone size, D gene, V gene, CDR3 DNA, CDR3 protein. A D gene is named only where the DNA matches it firmly. Size is omitted from some rows. Given values are once, few, many or a class for expanded clones.

TRBJ2-5,NA,NA,TRBV7-6,TGTGCCAGCAGCTTAGACGGTGGCGGGATAATGTACTTC,CASSLDGGGIMYF
TRBJ1-1,many,NA,TRBV12-5,TGTGCTAGTGGTTTTGGGTCCAGGGGAGGGACTGAAGCTTTCTTT,CASGFGSRGGTEAFF
TRBJ2-5,NA,TRBD2,TRBV6-1,TGTGCCAGCAGTGCGGCCGGACTAGCGGAGATACAAGAGACCCAGTACTTC,CASSAAGLAEIQETQYF
TRBJ2-1,many,NA,TRBV4-1,TGCGCCAGCAGCCAAGATGGCGATAGCTCCTACAATGAGCAGTTCTTC,CASSQDGDSSYNEQFF
TRBJ1-2,many,NA,TRBV11-3,TGTGCCAGCAGCATACAGGGATTAAACTATGGCTACACCTTC,CASSIQGLNYGYTF
TRBJ2-7,NA,NA,TRBV18,TGTGCCAGCTCACCGTTGGACAGTTTACTCTACGAGCAGTACTTC,CASSPLDSLLYEQYF
TRBJ2-7,NA,TRBD1,TRBV5-1,TGCGCCAGCAGCTTGGCCGGGACAGGGGGCTCCGAGCAGTACTTC,CASSLAGTGGSEQYF
TRBJ1-2,many,NA,TRBV19,TGTGCCAGTAGTATAGACAGGGCTATTGATGGCTACACCTTC,CASSIDRAIDGYTF
TRBJ1-4,many,NA,TRBV9,TGTGCCAGCAGCCTACGAGTAGGCGGAACAGGGAATGAAAAACTGTTTTTT,CASSLRVGGTGNEKLFF
TRBJ1-5,NA,TRBD1,TRBV2,TGTGCCAGCAGCGGGGACAGGGGGGAGAATAACAATCAGCCCCAGCATTTT,CASSGDRGENNNQPQHF
TRBJ1-2,many,NA,TRBV20-1,TGCAGTGCTAGAGTTACACAGGAAATACTCTATGGCTACACCTTC,CSARVTQEILYGYTF
TRBJ2-6,once,NA,TRBV7-9,TGTGCCAGCAGCCCCCGCGCGGGACATCTTTACTCTGGGGCCAACGTCCTGACTTTC,CASSPRAGHLYSGANVLTF
TRBJ2-7,many,TRBD2,TRBV30,TGTGCCTGGAGTTTTACTAGCGGGAGGAACGAGCAGTACTTC,CAWSFTSGRNEQYF
TRBJ2-1,many,NA,TRBV11-2,TGTGCCAGCAGCTTAGATCCCCCGGATGAGCAGTTCTTC,CASSLDPPDEQFF
TRBJ1-5,NA,NA,TRBV30,TGTGCCTGGAGTGGAACTGATTATCAGCCCCAGCATTTT,CAWSGTDYQPQHF
TRBJ1-4,many,NA,TRBV2,TGTGCCAGCACCTTCGCCGGGTTGGCTAATGAAAAACTGTTTTTT,CASTFAGLANEKLFF
TRBJ1-1,many,NA,TRBV7-9,TGTGCCAGCAGCTTAGCCCGCCTCCCGGAGAACACTGAAGCTTTCTTT,CASSLARLPENTEAFF
TRBJ2-2,few,TRBD2,TRBV6-1,TGTGCCAGCAGTGAAGCGGGTAGCGGGACCCCCGGGGAGCTGTTTTTT,CASSEAGSGTPGELFF
TRBJ2-5,many,NA,TRBV6-1,TGTGCCAGCAGTCTCACCCCCCAAGAGACCCAGTACTTC,CASSLTPQETQYF
TRBJ2-6,many,NA,TRBV29-1,TGCAGCATCGGACCGGGGGCAGGGGCCAACGTCCTGACTTTC,CSIGPGAGANVLTF
TRBJ2-7,NA,NA,TRBV27,TGTGCCAGCAGTTTGTGGCAGAACTACGAGCAGTACTTC,CASSLWQNYEQYF
TRBJ1-1,many,NA,TRBV20-1,TGCAGTGCTCCCCAGGGAGCGGCTGAAGCTTTCTTT,CSAPQGAAEAFF
TRBJ2-7,many,NA,TRBV13,TGTGCCAGCAGCTTGGAATCCTACGAGCAGTACTTC,CASSLESYEQYF
TRBJ2-1,NA,NA,TRBV6-1,TGTGCCAGCAGTGCTAACCCGGGGCGGGGCCCCCGAGGCTACAATGAGCAGTTCTTC,CASSANPGRGPRGYNEQFF
TRBJ2-1,many,TRBD1,TRBV6-1,TGTGCCAGCAGCCGCCCGGGACAGGGTAGGGAGCAGTTCTTC,CASSRPGQGREQFF
TRBJ2-4,few,TRBD2,TRBV2,TGTGCCACTCAATCCAGCGGGAGAGCCAAAAACATTCAGTACTTC,CATQSSGRAKNIQYF
TRBJ1-5,NA,NA,TRBV20-1,TGCAGTGCTAGGAGGAGGGAAGGATACGGCAATCAGCCCCAGCATTTT,CSARRREGYGNQPQHF
TRBJ2-3,NA,NA,TRBV7-9,TGTGCCAGCAGCAAAACAAACCGGGGAGATACGCAGTATTTT,CASSKTNRGDTQYF
TRBJ2-3,few,NA,TRBV7-9,TGTGCCAGCAGCTTAAGGGGGGCGGGTTTTTCTAGCACAGATACGCAGTATTTT,CASSLRGAGFSSTDTQYF
TRBJ1-1,many,NA,TRBV6-1,TGTGCCGGAACCGGGACACTTAACACTGAAGCTTTCTTT,CAGTGTLNTEAFF
TRBJ1-1,many,NA,TRBV2,TGTGCCAGCAGTGAACTGGCAGGGAGGGTTGAAGCTTTCTTT,CASSELAGRVEAFF
TRBJ2-3,many,NA,TRBV9,TGTGCCAGCAGCGTAGGCCCCACAGATACGCAGTATTTT,CASSVGPTDTQYF
TRBJ2-1,many,NA,TRBV7-3,TGTGCCAGCAGCTTAAGGCAGGGTAATTTTGGGAATGAGCAGTTCTTC,CASSLRQGNFGNEQFF